One sample yielded the 26 T cell receptor beta chains listed below, sequenced in a study of T cell changes during pregnancy in multiple sclerosis. Profiling relied on immunoSEQ multiplex PCR, and the TCRdb table lists in-frame clones only, not all of them. The data show roughly 60,000 clones, about 89% seen once. Source: CD4+ T cells from peripheral blood mononuclear cells, taken in the first trimester of pregnancy. These receptors came from a female donor with multiple sclerosis, enrolled in a pregnancy study.

The rearrangement uses TRBV2 and TRBJ2-1; 7 nucleotides line up with TRBD2. The CDR3 sequence is 15 residues long. In germline, CDR1 is SNHLY, CDR2 FYNNEI. The trim removed 4 bases at V and 5 bases at J, leaving 8 bases unmatched. In DNA form, the CDR3 reads TGTGCCAGCAGTGTTTTGTCTAGCGGAAACAATGAGCAGTTCTTC. Translation gives CASSVLSSGNNEQFF.

V is TRBV5-4 and J is TRBJ2-2; D gene uncertain. This CDR3 comprises 13 residues. CDR1 is SGHNT, CDR2 YYREEE, per germline (reference sequence). V gave up 2 bases and J gave up 9 bases, with 11 bases separating them. CDR3 nucleotides: TGTGCCAGCAGCTTTTACGAGGCCCGGGAGCTGTTTTTT. Translating it yields CASSFYEARELFF.

The chain couples TRBV5-5 to TRBJ2-7; D may be TRBD2 (5 bases). Germline CDR1 and CDR2: SGHKS and YYEKEE (reference sequence). V gave up 0 bases and J gave up 5 bases, with 6 bases separating them. The CDR3 is 12 residues long. For the CDR3, the DNA is TGTGCCAGCAGCTTGGTCGGGGACGAGCAGTACTTC. Its translation: CASSLVGDEQYF.

The chain joins TRBV18 to TRBJ2-3; 13 nucleotides match TRBD2. From germline, CDR1 is KGHSH and CDR2 LQKENI. The CDR3 is made up of 15 amino acids. Losses at the gene ends were 2 bases for V and 6 bases for J; bases not matched to a gene: 2. CDR3 region: CASSPGLAGADTQYF. The CDR3 DNA is TGTGCCAGCTCACCAGGACTAGCGGGGGCGGATACGCAGTATTTT.

The chain employs TRBV5-4 and TRBJ2-7; possibly TRBD2 for D (6 bases). Deletions cut 1 base from V and 6 bases from J, with 20 bases between. Germline lookup yields CDR1 SGHNT and CDR2 YYREEE (reference sequence). The CDR3 runs to 16 residues. Here the CDR3 reads CASSLKLGSTGGEQYF. CDR3 DNA: TGTGCCAGCAGCTTGAAGCTCGGTTCAACCGGGGGCGAGCAGTACTTC. Together with reference TRBV5-4 and TRBJ2-7, the CDR3 gives the full variable domain: ETGVTQSPTHLIKTRGQQVTLRCSSQSGHNTVSWYQQALGQGPQFIFQYYREEENGRGNFPPRFSGLQFPNYSSELNVNALELDDSALYLCASSLKLGSTGGEQYFGPGTRLTVT.

The V call is TRBV7-3, the J call TRBJ2-2, with 9 bases matching TRBD1. J lost 6 bases, V lost 4 bases, and 9 bases had no gene match. The CDR3 consists of 16 residues. CDR1 and CDR2 from the germline V gene are SGHTA and FQGTGA. The DNA for the CDR3 is TGTGCCAGCAGCTGGGCTGGACAGGGGACTCCCGGGGAGCTGTTTTTT. Translated, it gives CASSWAGQGTPGELFF.

This clone was seen a single time. The chain uses TRBV30 and TRBJ2-7, with 9 positions matching TRBD1. This CDR3 is 13 amino acids long. From germline, CDR1 is GTSNPN and CDR2 SVGIG (reference sequence). The V gene end was trimmed by 2 bases and the J gene end by 9 bases; junction bases not matched to a gene: 8. DNA of the CDR3: TGTGCCTGGAGTTTGGGACAGGGTCGGAGGCAGTACTTC. It codes for CAWSLGQGRRQYF.

This CDR3 reads CASKVTQGRSGELFF. Written as DNA, the CDR3 is TGTGCCAGCAAGGTGACACAGGGGAGGTCCGGGGAGCTGTTTTTT. The chain combines TRBV6-5 with TRBJ2-2; D might be TRBD1 (7 bases). This CDR3 spans 15 amino acids. CDR1 is MNHEY and CDR2 is SVGAGI in the germline V gene. The ends were cut back, 7 bases at V and 6 bases at J, with 18 bases in the middle.

This clone rates as medium-sized. The chain links TRBV6-6 to TRBJ2-7; tentatively, D is TRBD1 (6 bases). Germline CDR1 is MNHNY and CDR2 is SVGAGI (reference sequence). Trimming removed 8 bases from V and 0 bases from J, with 14 bases in between. The CDR3 has 14 amino acids. The CDR3 DNA reads TGTGCCAGCTACTCCGGGACATACTCCTACGAGCAGTACTTC. As protein: CASYSGTYSYEQYF.

V is TRBV13 and J is TRBJ2-2; D is perhaps TRBD2 (5 bases). Germline V gene sequence: CDR1 PRHDT, CDR2 FYEKMQ (reference sequence). Trimming removed 1 base at V and 4 bases at J, with 13 bases between. This CDR3 contains 16 residues. The chain's CDR3 is CASSLVLPAGTGELFF. CDR3 DNA: TGTGCCAGCAGCTTAGTTCTCCCCGCGGGCACCGGGGAGCTGTTTTTT.

The chain couples TRBV9 to TRBJ1-1; D might be TRBD1 (6 bases). This CDR3 is 13 amino acids long. Germline-derived CDR1 and CDR2 are SGDLS and YYNGEE. V was clipped by 4 bases and J by 4 bases, with 11 bases between them. The CDR3 nucleotides are TGTGCCAGCAGCTTTACAGGGAGCACTGAAGCTTTCTTT. Its protein is CASSFTGSTEAFF.

The rearrangement uses TRBV9 and TRBJ2-6; 12 nucleotides match TRBD1. The CDR3 has 17 amino acids. V shed 4 bases, J shed 3 bases, and the junction held 5 bases outside the gene matches. From germline, CDR1 is SGDLS and CDR2 YYNGEE. CDR3 DNA sequence: TGTGCCAGCAGCTTTGGGACAGGGGGCGGTGGGGCCAACGTCCTGACTTTC. It specifies CASSFGTGGGGANVLTF.

V usage is TRBV7-2 and J usage is TRBJ2-1; no clear D. This CDR3 contains 15 residues. Germline-derived CDR1 and CDR2 are SGHTA and FQGNSA. The V end lost 0 bases, the J end lost 6 bases, and 12 bases lay between the germline ends. The CDR3 nucleotides read TGTGCCAGCAGCTTAGCCCCCCCGCCGGGCAATGAGCAGTTCTTC. This encodes CASSLAPPPGNEQFF.

The chain combines TRBV29-1 with TRBJ2-4; D possibly corresponds to TRBD1 (6 bases). Germline CDR1 reads SQVTM; CDR2 reads ANQGSEA. The V end was cut by 7 bases, the J end by 3 bases, with 19 bases between. The CDR3 consists of 15 residues. The CDR3 loop reads CSAQAWGRDKNIQYF. The CDR3 nucleotides read TGCAGCGCCCAAGCCTGGGGGCGAGACAAAAACATTCAGTACTTC.

This clone appeared once. The chain carries TRBV15 and TRBJ2-3; 11 bases match TRBD2. J gave up 1 base and V 5 bases, and 5 bases lay outside the gene matches. Germline CDR1 reads LNHNV; CDR2 reads YYDKDF (reference sequence). This CDR3 spans 16 amino acids. The CDR3 DNA is TGTGCCACCAGCCGGGGACTAGCGGCGGGCACAGATACGCAGTATTTT. Protein sequence: CATSRGLAAGTDTQYF.

This clone has just a few counts. The chain combines TRBV4-1 with TRBJ1-1; TRBD1 agrees at 9 bases. Trimming cost V 3 bases and J 2 bases; bases outside gene matches: 1. Germline V gene data show CDR1 as MGHRA and CDR2 as YSYEKL. This CDR3 contains 14 residues. The CDR3 loop reads CASSQGQGNTEAFF. The DNA of the CDR3 is TGCGCCAGCAGCCAGGGACAGGGCAACACTGAAGCTTTCTTT.

The rearrangement uses TRBV6-6 and TRBJ1-4; tentatively, D is TRBD1 (5 bases). Trimming stripped 5 bases from V and 5 bases from J, with 12 bases between. The CDR3 length is 14 residues. Germline assignment: CDR1 MNHNY and CDR2 SVGAGI (reference sequence). This CDR3 is CASSHGTANEKLFF. CDR3 nucleotides: TGTGCCAGCAGTCACGGGACTGCGAATGAAAAACTGTTTTTT.

The CDR3 sequence: CASRMTVTYEQYF. DNA of the CDR3: TGTGCCAGCAGGATGACAGTTACCTACGAGCAGTACTTC. The rearrangement joins TRBV6-5 to TRBJ2-7, with D possibly TRBD1 on 5 matching bases. V dropped 6 bases and J dropped 2 bases, with 11 bases sitting between them. Looked up from germline, CDR1 is MNHEY and CDR2 is SVGAGI. The CDR3 consists of 13 residues.

In its sample, this clone was seen once. This rearrangement joins TRBV11-2 to TRBJ2-3; TRBD1 agrees at 8 bases. The CDR3 runs 16 residues. The junction had 10 bases not matched to a gene; V was cut back by 5 bases and J by 3 bases. The germline V gene has CDR1 SGHAT and CDR2 FQNNGV. This CDR3 is CASSLGTGLMTDTQYF. CDR3 nucleotides: TGTGCCAGCAGCCTCGGGACAGGCCTCATGACAGATACGCAGTATTTT.

The chain couples TRBV7-2 to TRBJ2-1, with 7 bases that match TRBD1. V trimming: 5 bases; J trimming: 14 bases; junction bases outside the gene matches: 9. In germline, CDR1 is SGHTA, CDR2 FQGNSA. The CDR3 has 12 residues. CDR3 coding DNA: TGTGCCAGCAGCATACCGGGACAGAGAGAGTTCTTC. Its protein is CASSIPGQREFF.

The chain has TRBV6-1 and TRBJ2-1; D is undetermined. The V gene's germline CDR1 is MNHNS and CDR2 SASEGT. The V end lost 5 bases, the J end lost 7 bases, and 9 bases lay between the germline ends. The CDR3 spans 12 residues. Written as DNA, the CDR3 is TGTGCCAGCAGTAACATCTGGAATGAGCAGTTCTTC. This sequence encodes CASSNIWNEQFF.

This chain uses TRBV7-9 with TRBJ1-1, with 9 bases aligning to TRBD1. Looked up from germline, CDR1 is SEHNR and CDR2 is FQNEAQ (reference sequence). J lost 3 bases, V lost 1 base, and 3 bases had no gene match. The CDR3 length is 15 residues. The CDR3 nucleotides are TGTGCCAGCAGCTTAGGACAGGGGGGTGACACTGAAGCTTTCTTT. Translated, it gives CASSLGQGGDTEAFF.

The chain joins TRBV9 to TRBJ2-3; D unresolved. The CDR3 has 17 amino acids. The ends were cut back, 0 bases at V and 4 bases at J, with 18 bases in the middle. CDR1 SGDLS and CDR2 YYNGEE come from the germline V gene. This CDR3 is CASSVGGAPQFADTQYF. The CDR3 region has the DNA TGTGCCAGCAGCGTAGGCGGAGCCCCCCAGTTTGCAGATACGCAGTATTTT. Full variable domain (outside the CDR3, taken from reference TRBV9 and TRBJ2-3): DSGVTQTPKHLITATGQRVTLRCSPRSGDLSVYWYQQSLDQGLQFLIQYYNGEERAKGNILERFSAQQFPDLHSELNLSSLELGDSALYFCASSVGGAPQFADTQYFGPGTRLTVL.

The V gene is TRBV6-5, the J gene TRBJ2-2, with a tentative D call TRBD2 (5 bases). The germline CDR1 and CDR2 sequences are MNHEY and SVGAGI. Deletions cut 2 bases from V and 6 bases from J, with 13 bases between. This CDR3 spans 15 amino acids. This CDR3 is CASSYLLETAGELFF. The CDR3, as DNA: TGTGCCAGCAGTTACCTACTAGAGACGGCCGGGGAGCTGTTTTTT.

This clone was observed a single time. The chain links TRBV2 to TRBJ2-3, with D possibly TRBD1 on 5 matching bases. The germline V gene has CDR1 SNHLY and CDR2 FYNNEI. This CDR3 region has 13 residues. Deletions cut 6 bases from V and 1 base from J, with 8 bases between. CDR3 sequence: CASSSQGTDTQYF. In DNA, the CDR3 is TGTGCCAGCAGCTCACAGGGCACAGATACGCAGTATTTT.

The V gene is TRBV7-2, the J gene TRBJ2-5; TRBD2 aligns across 7 bases. This CDR3 contains 13 residues. CDR1 and CDR2 (germline): SGHTA, FQGNSA. Trimming at V came to 3 bases and at J to 4 bases, leaving 2 bases not matched to a gene. The DNA for the CDR3 is TGTGCCAGCAGCTTTGAGCGGGGAGAGACCCAGTACTTC. The encoded protein is CASSFERGETQYF.